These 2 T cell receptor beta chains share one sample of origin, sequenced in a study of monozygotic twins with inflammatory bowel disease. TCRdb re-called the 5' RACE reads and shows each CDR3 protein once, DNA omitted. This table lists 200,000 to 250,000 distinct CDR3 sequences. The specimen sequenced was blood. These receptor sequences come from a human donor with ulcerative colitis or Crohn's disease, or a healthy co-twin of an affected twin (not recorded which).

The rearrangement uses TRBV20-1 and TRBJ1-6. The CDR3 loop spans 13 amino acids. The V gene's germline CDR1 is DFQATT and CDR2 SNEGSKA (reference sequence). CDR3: CSARQGNNSPLHF.

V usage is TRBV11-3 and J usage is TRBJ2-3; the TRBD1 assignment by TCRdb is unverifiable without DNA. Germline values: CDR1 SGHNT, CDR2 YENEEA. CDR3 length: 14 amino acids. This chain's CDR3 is CASSLRAPENTQYF.